The text below deals with one TCR beta chain. It has no known antigen specificity. No much larger clone is present one base from it, and per-base qualities are unavailable. The sample belongs to a study of post-analysis software for immune sequencing data (dated by TCRdb to about 2015). Concerning the study at large: Recorded disease courses included relapsing-remitting, secondary progressive and progressive-relapsing multiple sclerosis, with some patients lacking subtype annotation. The patient repertoires were compared against about 10 previously published healthy control repertoires obtained from donors aged 6 to 25 years. A subset of samples was prepared in parallel using single-end sample barcoding, then pooled and co-amplified after Illumina adapter ligation. The research as a whole found: Several TRBV segments, including TRBV5-6, TRBV5-1 and TRBV20-1, were significantly more frequent in patients than controls. When samples were clustered directly using the F measure, samples prepared in the same batch co-clustered strongly, which prompted a batch-effect correction. Significantly lower normalized Chao1 diversity was found in multiple sclerosis patients than in controls, suggesting substantial peripheral T-cell clonal expansion. The control group was slightly older than the multiple sclerosis patient group.

TCR beta repertoires were profiled from peripheral blood of about a dozen young patients with multiple sclerosis to demonstrate the VDJtools post-analysis software. The multiple sclerosis patients were children and adolescents between 6 and 15 years of age. The CDR3, from cysteine to phenylalanine, totals 12 residues. Just CDR3 DNA is preserved here, 36 bases in frame from base 1. V was cut back by 6 bases and J by 6 bases, leaving a gap of 9 bases between them. For CDR1 and CDR2, the germline V gene (reference sequence) lists SEHNR and FQNEAQ. Library preparation was by PCR. This sample was sequenced with an Illumina HiSeq 2500. To reduce PCR and sequencing biases, unique molecular identifiers were built into the TCR beta cDNA libraries. Approximately 500,000 cDNA molecules were obtained for every 1 to 10 million input T cells, so each molecule roughly corresponded to one T cell. The patient libraries were prepared and sequenced using the same protocol as the earlier healthy control dataset. Within a given batch, samples were prepared together, multiplexed and sequenced on the same HiSeq lane. The original pipeline was this. Raw barcoded reads were processed with MIGEC, discarding single-read molecular identifier groups before consensus assembly and CDR3 extraction. Clonotype tables were post-analysed with VDJtools, normalizing diversity by down-sampling all datasets to the smallest sample size. In repertoire overlap clustering, CDR3 amino acid sequences, but not nucleotide sequences, were matched to correct batch-related cross-sample contamination. TCRdb reanalyzed the raw reads on its own, using fastp at Q25 for trimming and MiXCR for clone calling, and kept in-frame beta chains. One record per CDR3 amino acid sequence lists the most common genes and DNA. What appears here as the V and J calls and clone size reflects TCRdb's work, not the paper's. The sample table shows 750,000 to 900,000 distinct CDR3 sequences, and roughly 46% are seen once. Just under 5% of the sample is taken by the ten largest.

The receptor chain draws on TRBV7-9 and TRBJ2-1; the D gene assignment is ambiguous. The sequence derives from a girl aged 10 to 17 with multiple sclerosis. Sequenced sample: blood. The base sequence is TGTGCCAGCAGACCCCCCGTCAATGAGCAGTTCTTC. Translated, it reads CASRPPVNEQFF. Supplemented by the reference TRBV7-9 and TRBJ2-1 proteins around the CDR3, the complete variable domain is DTGVSQNPRHKITKRGQNVTFRCDPISEHNRLYWYRQTLGQGPEFLTYFQNEAQLEKSRLLSDRFSAERPKGSFSTLEIQRTEQGDSAMYLCASRPPVNEQFFGPGTRLTVL.